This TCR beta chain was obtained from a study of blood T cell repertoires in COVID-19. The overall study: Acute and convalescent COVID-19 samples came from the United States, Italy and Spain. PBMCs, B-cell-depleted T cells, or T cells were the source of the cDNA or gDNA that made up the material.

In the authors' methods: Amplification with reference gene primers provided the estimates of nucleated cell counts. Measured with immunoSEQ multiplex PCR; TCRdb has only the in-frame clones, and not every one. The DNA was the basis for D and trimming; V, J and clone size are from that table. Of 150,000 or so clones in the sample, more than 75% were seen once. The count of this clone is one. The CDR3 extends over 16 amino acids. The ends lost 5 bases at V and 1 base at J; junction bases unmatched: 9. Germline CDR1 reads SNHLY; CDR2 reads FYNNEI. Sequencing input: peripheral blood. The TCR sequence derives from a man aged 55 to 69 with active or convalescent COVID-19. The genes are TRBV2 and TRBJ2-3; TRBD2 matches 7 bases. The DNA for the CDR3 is TGTGCCAGCAGTACTCGAGCTAGCGGTCGCACAGATACGCAGTATTTT. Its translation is CASSTRASGRTDTQYF.